The 30 T cell receptor beta chains below were found in one sample sequenced in a study of beta chain features in type 1 diabetes. Sequencing targeted expressed TCRB transcripts, as all isolated RNA had been reverse transcribed. TCRdb's table, derived via immunoSEQ multiplex PCR, lists solely in-frame clones and lacks some. The table has 310,000 or so clones, approximately 11% seen once; the top ten hold just over 0.015%. The sequencing sample was made of naive CD4+ T cells from blood. Source of these receptors: a young woman in good health.

The chain combines TRBV6-1 with TRBJ2-3; 8 nucleotides match TRBD2. This CDR3 is built from 16 residues. The germline CDR1 and CDR2 sequences are MNHNS and SASEGT. Trimming took 3 bases from V and 2 from J; bases not matched to a gene: 7. CDR3 nucleotides: TGTGCCAGCAGTGATGAAGCGGGAGATATCACAGATACGCAGTATTTT. It yields the protein CASSDEAGDITDTQYF.

In its sample, this clone was seen a few times. The chain combines TRBV6-1 with TRBJ1-5, with 8 bases lining up with TRBD1. The CDR3 covers 15 residues. After removal of 6 bases from V and 7 bases from J, the junction contained 11 bases not matched to a gene. Germline CDR1 is MNHNS and CDR2 is SASEGT. As DNA, the CDR3 is TGTGCCAGCAGCGGCGCAGGGGGCCGGGGACAGCCCCAGCATTTT. Protein: CASSGAGGRGQPQHF.

This clone was counted only a few times. The chain recombines TRBV7-2 with TRBJ2-1; D might be TRBD2 (7 bases). The CDR3 consists of 16 residues. In germline, CDR1 is SGHTA, CDR2 FQGNSA. V lost 6 bases to trimming and J lost 5 bases, with 20 bases between them. The CDR3 bases are TGTGCCAGCAGGGGGGGCCGACTAGCAGTTAACAATGAGCAGTTCTTC. Protein product: CASRGGRLAVNNEQFF.

The chain employs TRBV7-2 and TRBJ2-3; possible D gene TRBD2, 5 bases. Trimming took 4 bases from V and 3 from J, leaving 17 bases between them. The germline CDR1 and CDR2 sequences are SGHTA and FQGNSA. The CDR3 runs 16 residues. CDR3 coding DNA: TGTGCCAGCAGCTCGCGACTGCCAGGAGGTACAGATACGCAGTATTTT. Its translation: CASSSRLPGGTDTQYF.

This clone appeared a few times. The V and J genes are TRBV18 and TRBJ2-7; D is perhaps TRBD2 (6 bases). V lost 6 bases and J lost 0, with 15 bases in between. The CDR3 has 15 amino acids. The germline V gene has CDR1 KGHSH and CDR2 LQKENI. The CDR3 here is CASSPGGADSYEQYF. The CDR3 DNA sequence: TGTGCCAGCTCCCCCGGGGGAGCGGACTCCTACGAGCAGTACTTC.

This clone was seen only a few times. This chain connects TRBV7-2 to TRBJ2-7, with D possibly TRBD2 on 5 matching bases. V was trimmed by 2 bases and J by 6 bases, leaving 20 bases between them. Germline V gene data show CDR1 as SGHTA and CDR2 as FQGNSA. The CDR3 runs to 16 residues. This CDR3 reads CASSLYRVPLDSEQYF. DNA of the CDR3: TGTGCCAGCAGCTTATACCGCGTCCCGTTGGACTCCGAGCAGTACTTC.

This clone was seen only a few times. The CDR3, as DNA: TGTGCCAGCAGCCTACTAGTGAATGGAGAGACCCAGTACTTC. Encoded protein: CASSLLVNGETQYF. The rearrangement links TRBV11-2 to TRBJ2-5; D perhaps matches TRBD2 (5 bases). CDR1 is SGHAT and CDR2 is FQNNGV in the germline V gene. The CDR3 runs 14 residues. The germline V and J ends were trimmed by 5 bases and 4 bases, with 14 bases remaining between them.

This sequence joins TRBV7-6 and TRBJ2-7, with D possibly being TRBD2 (5 bases). The length of the CDR3 is 13 residues. The V gene's germline CDR1 is SGHVS and CDR2 FNYEAQ. Between the trimmed V and J ends, which lost 1 base and 3 bases, there was a span of 7 bases. CDR3 region: CASSLVAGYEQYF. The CDR3 DNA follows: TGTGCCAGCAGCTTAGTTGCGGGCTACGAGCAGTACTTC. The variable domain in full, with the rest retrieved from reference TRBV7-6 and TRBJ2-7, is GAGVSQSPRYKVTKRGQDVALRCDPISGHVSLYWYRQALGQGPEFLTYFNYEAQQDKSGLPNDRFSAERPEGSISTLTIQRTEQRDSAMYRCASSLVAGYEQYFGPGTRLTVT.

The rearrangement links TRBV10-3 to TRBJ2-3; TRBD2 is a possible D gene (5 bases). The CDR3 has 12 amino acids. V was shortened by 8 bases and J by 3 bases, with 9 bases between the two germline ends. Germline CDR1 reads ENHRY; CDR2 reads SYGVKD. CDR3 coding DNA: TGTGCCATCGGAAGAGGGACAGATACGCAGTATTTT. As protein: CAIGRGTDTQYF.

This clone came up a few times. This sequence joins TRBV2 and TRBJ2-1, with 8 bases aligning to TRBD1. Losses at the gene ends were 7 bases for V and 7 bases for J; bases not matched to a gene: 3. The germline V gene encodes CDR1 SNHLY and CDR2 FYNNEI. CDR3 size: 12 residues. The CDR3 reads CASTGGRNEQFF. The CDR3 bases are TGTGCCAGCACAGGGGGCAGGAATGAGCAGTTCTTC.

This clone has more than one count but fewer than ten. V usage is TRBV7-2 and J usage is TRBJ2-7; no firm D call. CDR1 is SGHTA and CDR2 is FQGNSA in the germline V gene. V lost 0 bases and J lost 6, with 12 bases in between. The CDR3 has 14 amino acids. This CDR3 reads CASSLAVSVSEQYF. The CDR3 DNA reads TGTGCCAGCAGCTTAGCCGTCAGCGTTTCCGAGCAGTACTTC.

This clone was picked up a small number of times. The chain has TRBV21-1 and TRBJ2-1; the table's D call, TRBD2, was not checked against the DNA. TRBV21-1 is recorded as a pseudogene. This CDR3 comprises 16 residues. The CDR3 sequence: CASSGGTSHVHNEQFF. The CDR3 region has the DNA TGTGCCAGCAGCGGAGGGACTAGCCACGTCCACAATGAGCAGTTCTTC.

This clone was observed a handful of times. This chain joins TRBV30 and TRBJ2-3, with TRBD2 identical over 8 bases. The V segment lost 2 bases and the J segment 2 bases; nucleotides outside the gene matches: 6. Germline lookup yields CDR1 GTSNPN and CDR2 SVGIG (reference sequence). The CDR3 covers 15 residues. CDR3 bases: TGTGCCTGGAGTTCTAGCGGGCCGCTCACAGATACGCAGTATTTT. Its protein is CAWSSSGPLTDTQYF.

The rearrangement links TRBV19 to TRBJ2-1; 8 nucleotides agree with TRBD2. Trimming at V came to 5 bases and at J to 4 bases, leaving 1 base not matched to a gene. This CDR3 region has 13 residues. The germline V gene has CDR1 LNHDA and CDR2 SQIVND (reference sequence). CDR3 sequence (DNA): TGTGCCAGTAGTTCTAGCGGGTACAATGAGCAGTTCTTC. Amino acids: CASSSSGYNEQFF.

This clone turned up a few times. This sequence joins TRBV4-1 and TRBJ2-7, with TRBD2 matching 8 bases. Germline-derived CDR1 and CDR2 are MGHRA and YSYEKL. The ends lost 0 bases at V and 4 bases at J; junction bases unmatched: 5. The CDR3 runs 15 residues. The CDR3 spells CASSQEPAGEYEQYF. CDR3 DNA: TGCGCCAGCAGCCAAGAACCAGCGGGAGAGTACGAGCAGTACTTC.

In this sample, this clone turned up a few times. The chain combines TRBV5-1 with TRBJ1-1, with D perhaps matching TRBD1 (6 bases). The germline V gene has CDR1 SGHRS and CDR2 YFSETQ. Between the trimmed V and J ends, which lost 1 base and 3 bases, there was a span of 13 bases. CDR3 length: 15 amino acids. The CDR3 DNA sequence: TGCGCCAGCAGCTTGTTGGCGGGGGCGGACACTGAAGCTTTCTTT. It is translated as CASSLLAGADTEAFF.

This chain connects TRBV7-9 to TRBJ2-1; 10 bases are a match to TRBD2. Germline loops: CDR1 SEHNR, CDR2 FQNEAQ (reference sequence). V shed 7 bases and J 4 bases; nucleotides not matched to a gene: 7. This CDR3 has 15 residues. The CDR3: CASTILAGVYNEQFF. CDR3 coding DNA: TGTGCCAGCACAATTCTAGCGGGAGTGTACAATGAGCAGTTCTTC.

This clone was seen a handful of times. This chain uses TRBV11-2 with TRBJ2-7; 7 bases align to TRBD2. V lost 5 bases, J lost 3 bases, and 16 bases stayed unmatched. The length of the CDR3 is 17 residues. Germline V lookup: CDR1 SGHAT, CDR2 FQNNGV. Here the CDR3 reads CASSPGSRRESLYEQYF. In DNA form, the CDR3 reads TGTGCCAGCAGCCCGGGTTCTCGGCGGGAGAGCCTCTACGAGCAGTACTTC.

Remarks on this clone: At the DNA level, this CDR3 is encoded by other sequences in the same sample as well. The chain carries TRBV9 and TRBJ1-1; D call uncertain. Germline V lookup: CDR1 SGDLS, CDR2 YYNGEE. V was trimmed by 1 base and J by 1 base, leaving 5 bases between them. The CDR3 covers 13 residues. The CDR3: CASSVSGNTEAFF. CDR3 in DNA: TGTGCCAGCAGCGTATCAGGGAACACTGAAGCTTTCTTT.

This clone was recorded a few times. The rearrangement joins TRBV7-2 to TRBJ2-7, with 9 bases identical to TRBD1. The junction had 13 bases not matched to a gene; V was cut back by 1 base and J by 6 bases. In germline, CDR1 is SGHTA, CDR2 FQGNSA. The CDR3 covers 17 residues. The CDR3 protein is CASSLVSSTGGKGEQYF. For the CDR3, the DNA is TGTGCCAGCAGCTTAGTTAGTTCGACAGGGGGTAAGGGCGAGCAGTACTTC.

This clone occurred a few times. The V call is TRBV2, the J call TRBJ2-7, with TRBD2 identical over 8 bases. The trim removed 5 bases at V and 2 bases at J, leaving 5 bases unmatched. The germline CDR1 and CDR2 sequences are SNHLY and FYNNEI. This CDR3 spans 14 amino acids. CDR3 sequence reads: CASSQREPTYEQYF. CDR3 nucleotide sequence: TGTGCCAGCAGTCAGCGGGAGCCTACCTACGAGCAGTACTTC.

The chain has TRBV5-1 and TRBJ2-3; 9 bases are a match to TRBD2. Germline V gene data show CDR1 as SGHRS and CDR2 as YFSETQ. J was trimmed by 5 bases and V by 9 bases; bases with no gene match: 13. The CDR3 is 15 residues long. DNA for the CDR3: TGCGCCACGTCACCTATAGCGGGAGTGGAAGATACGCAGTATTTT. Translated: CATSPIAGVEDTQYF.

This clone showed up just a few times. This rearrangement joins TRBV5-1 to TRBJ2-2; TRBD2 is a possible D gene (5 bases). The CDR3 runs to 13 residues. The germline V and J ends were trimmed by 4 bases and 4 bases, with 8 bases remaining between them. CDR1 and CDR2 from the germline V gene are SGHRS and YFSETQ. CDR3 sequence reads: CASSPTSTGELFF. The CDR3 DNA sequence: TGCGCCAGCAGCCCCACTAGCACCGGGGAGCTGTTTTTT. The complete variable domain, with remaining parts taken from reference TRBV5-1 and TRBJ2-2, reads KAGVTQTPRYLIKTRGQQVTLSCSPISGHRSVSWYQQTPGQGLQFLFEYFSETQRNKGNFPGRFSGRQFSNSRSEMNVSTLELGDSALYLCASSPTSTGELFFGEGSRLTVL.

This clone turned up a few times. The rearrangement links TRBV6-5 to TRBJ2-7; tentative D call: TRBD2 (5 bases). Deletions cut 5 bases from V and 4 bases from J, with 12 bases between. CDR1 and CDR2 from the germline V gene are MNHEY and SVGAGI. This CDR3 is 13 amino acids long. The CDR3 bases are TGTGCCAGCAGTCTAGGAGGTCCTTACGAGCAGTACTTC. It specifies CASSLGGPYEQYF.

The rearrangement joins TRBV29-1 to TRBJ1-5; D gene unclear. This CDR3 spans 13 amino acids. Germline lookup yields CDR1 SQVTM and CDR2 ANQGSEA. The V and J ends lost 1 base and 2 bases respectively, with 6 bases between them. The CDR3 DNA is TGCAGCGTTGAAGTCCATGGCAATCAGCCCCAGCATTTT. This encodes CSVEVHGNQPQHF.

The chain employs TRBV28 and TRBJ1-2; D is ambiguous. This CDR3 spans 11 amino acids. The germline V and J ends were trimmed by 7 bases and 2 bases, with 5 bases remaining between them. Germline assignment: CDR1 MDHEN and CDR2 SYDVKM. The CDR3 spells CASTKNYGYTF. The CDR3 DNA follows: TGTGCCAGCACTAAGAACTATGGCTACACCTTC.

The chain links TRBV5-1 to TRBJ2-1, with D tentatively TRBD1 (5 bases). Trimming left V 4 bases short and J 7 bases short, with 12 bases between. Germline CDR1 is SGHRS and CDR2 is YFSETQ. This CDR3 has 13 amino acids. The CDR3 region has the DNA TGCGCCAGCAGCCCCCCGTCAGGGAATGAGCAGTTCTTC. Its translation: CASSPPSGNEQFF.

The CDR3, as DNA: TGCGCCAGCAGCCAAGGATCGCAGACAGGGAGTCTGGACGAGCAGTACTTC. It specifies CASSQGSQTGSLDEQYF. V usage is TRBV4-3 and J usage is TRBJ2-5; 7 positions match TRBD1. The assigned J gene may be wrong: the sequence end matches TRBJ2-7 better. This CDR3 has 17 amino acids. Germline CDR1 reads LGHNA; CDR2 reads YSLEER.

This clone was counted a few times. J is TRBJ1-3 and V is TRBV9, with TRBD1 matching over 9 bases. V lost 4 bases and J lost 0; bases outside the gene matches: 5. This CDR3 is built from 16 residues. CDR1 and CDR2 from the germline V gene are SGDLS and YYNGEE. CDR3 region: CASSPRTGDSGNTIYF. The DNA of the CDR3 is TGTGCCAGCAGCCCGAGGACAGGGGACTCTGGAAACACCATATATTTT.

For this clone: This CDR3 is also generated by other DNA sequences in the sample. The chain links TRBV18 to TRBJ2-5; 8 nucleotides match TRBD1. This CDR3 region has 14 residues. V lost 3 bases and J lost 2; bases outside the gene matches: 2. From germline, CDR1 is KGHSH and CDR2 LQKENI. The CDR3 DNA sequence: TGTGCCAGCTCACCCCGGACAGGGCAAGAGACCCAGTACTTC. It is translated as CASSPRTGQETQYF.